This TCR beta chain was recovered during a study of identifying expanded T cells in peripheral blood. Findings and limits, study-wide: Over around two and four weeks, about 16 and 19 clones changed, versus approximately 1.2 between replicates. Roughly two-week clone count variance significantly increased as total template count grew.

During the collection period, no donor immune events like infections were recorded. The CDR3 totals 13 residues. Trimming took 1 base from V and 5 from J, leaving 11 bases between them. CDR1 GTSNPN and CDR2 SVGIG come from the germline V gene (reference sequence). On this clone itself: Its antigen is unidentified.

Sequenced by immunoSEQ multiplex PCR; TCRdb stores in-frame clones only, minus some. The data hold about 97,000 clones, with around nine tenths observed a single time. The chain uses TRBV30 and TRBJ1-2; TRBD1 might be the D (6 bases). The sequence was collected from a person aged 18 to 70 in good health. The sample consisted of blood. DNA of the CDR3: TGTGCCTGGAGTGCCTGGGGGGCATATGGCTACACCTTC. This gives the protein CAWSAWGAYGYTF.